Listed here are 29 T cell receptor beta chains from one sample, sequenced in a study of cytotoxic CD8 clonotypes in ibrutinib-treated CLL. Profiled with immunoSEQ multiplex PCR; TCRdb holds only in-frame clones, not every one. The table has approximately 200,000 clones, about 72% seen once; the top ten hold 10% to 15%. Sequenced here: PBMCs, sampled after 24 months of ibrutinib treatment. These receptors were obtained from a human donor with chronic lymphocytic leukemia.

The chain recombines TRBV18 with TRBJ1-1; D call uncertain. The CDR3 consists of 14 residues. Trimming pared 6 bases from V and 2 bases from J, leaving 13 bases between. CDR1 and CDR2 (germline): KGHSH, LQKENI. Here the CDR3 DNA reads TGTGCCAGCTCCACCTCTGCGGGTAACACTGAAGCTTTCTTT. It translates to CASSTSAGNTEAFF.

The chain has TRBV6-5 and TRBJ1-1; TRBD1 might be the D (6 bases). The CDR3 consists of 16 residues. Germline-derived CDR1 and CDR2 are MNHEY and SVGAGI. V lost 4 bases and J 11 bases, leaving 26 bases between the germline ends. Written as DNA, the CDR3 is TGTGCCAGCAGTTCCCTCTCTCTGACAGGCTATGTAGTTGCTTTCTTT. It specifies CASSSLSLTGYVVAFF.

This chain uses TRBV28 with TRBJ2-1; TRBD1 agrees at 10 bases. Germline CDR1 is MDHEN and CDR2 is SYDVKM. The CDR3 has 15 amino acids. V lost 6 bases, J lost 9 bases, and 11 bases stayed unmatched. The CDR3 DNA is TGTGCCAGCAGGAAGCCGGGACAGGGGATGGGTGAGCAGTTCTTC. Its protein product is CASRKPGQGMGEQFF.

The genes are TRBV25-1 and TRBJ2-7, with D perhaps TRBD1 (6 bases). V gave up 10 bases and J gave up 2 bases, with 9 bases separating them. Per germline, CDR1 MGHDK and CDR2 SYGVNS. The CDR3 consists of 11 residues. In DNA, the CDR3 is TGTGCCATAGGACAGACCTACGAGCAGTACTTC. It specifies CAIGQTYEQYF.

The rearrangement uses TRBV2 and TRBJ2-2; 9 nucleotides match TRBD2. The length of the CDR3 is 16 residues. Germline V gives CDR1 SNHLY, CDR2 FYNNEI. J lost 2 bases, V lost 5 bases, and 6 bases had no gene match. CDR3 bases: TGTGCCAGCAGTCCTAGCGGGAAGTTCAACACCGGGGAGCTGTTTTTT. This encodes CASSPSGKFNTGELFF. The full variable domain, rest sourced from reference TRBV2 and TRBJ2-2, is EPEVTQTPSHQVTQMGQEVILRCVPISNHLYFYWYRQILGQKVEFLVSFYNNEISEKSEIFDDQFSVERPDGSNFTLKIRSTKLEDSAMYFCASSPSGKFNTGELFFGEGSRLTVL.

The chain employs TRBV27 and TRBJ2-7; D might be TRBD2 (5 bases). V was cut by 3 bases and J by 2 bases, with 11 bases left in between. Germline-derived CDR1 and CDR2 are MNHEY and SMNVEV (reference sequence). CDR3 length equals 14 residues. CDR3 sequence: CASSLRSGAYEQYF. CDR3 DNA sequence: TGTGCCAGCAGTTTGAGGAGCGGCGCCTACGAGCAGTACTTC.

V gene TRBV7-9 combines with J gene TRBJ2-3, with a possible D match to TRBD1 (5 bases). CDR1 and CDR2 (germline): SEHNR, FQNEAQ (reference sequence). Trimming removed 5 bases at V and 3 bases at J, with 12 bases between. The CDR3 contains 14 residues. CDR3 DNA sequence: TGTGCCAGCAGCGTGCACCAGGGAACAGATACGCAGTATTTT. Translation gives CASSVHQGTDTQYF.

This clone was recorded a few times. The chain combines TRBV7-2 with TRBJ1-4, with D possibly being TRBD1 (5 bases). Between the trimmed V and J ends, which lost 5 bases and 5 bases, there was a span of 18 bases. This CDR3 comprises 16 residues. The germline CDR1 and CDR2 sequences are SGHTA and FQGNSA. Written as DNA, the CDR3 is TGTGCCAGCAGCCCCGGAAAGGGGAGGACAAATGAAAAACTGTTTTTT. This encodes CASSPGKGRTNEKLFF.

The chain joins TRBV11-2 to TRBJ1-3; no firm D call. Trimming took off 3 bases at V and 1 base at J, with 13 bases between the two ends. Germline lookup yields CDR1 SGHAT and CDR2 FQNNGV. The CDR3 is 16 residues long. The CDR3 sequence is CASSLAGSRSGNTIYF. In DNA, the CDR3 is TGTGCCAGCAGCTTGGCCGGGAGCAGATCTGGAAACACCATATATTTT.

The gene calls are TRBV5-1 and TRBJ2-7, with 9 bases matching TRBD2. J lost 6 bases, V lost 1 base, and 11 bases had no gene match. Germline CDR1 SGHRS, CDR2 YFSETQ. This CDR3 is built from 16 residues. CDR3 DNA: TGCGCCAGCAGCTTGTTCCTAGCGGGGAGGAGGACCGAGCAGTACTTC. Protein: CASSLFLAGRRTEQYF.

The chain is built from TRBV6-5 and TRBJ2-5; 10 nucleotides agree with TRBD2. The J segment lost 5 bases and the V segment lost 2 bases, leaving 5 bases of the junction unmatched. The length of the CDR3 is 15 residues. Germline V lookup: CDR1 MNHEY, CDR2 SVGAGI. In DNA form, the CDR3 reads TGTGCCAGCAGTTACACCAATAGCGGGAGGGAGACCCAGTACTTC. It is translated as CASSYTNSGRETQYF.

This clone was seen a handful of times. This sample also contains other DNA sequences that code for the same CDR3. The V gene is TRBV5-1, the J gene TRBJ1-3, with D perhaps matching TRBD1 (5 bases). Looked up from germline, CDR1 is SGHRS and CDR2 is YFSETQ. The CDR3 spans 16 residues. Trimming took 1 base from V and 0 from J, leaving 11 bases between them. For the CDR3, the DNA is TGCGCCAGCAGCTTGTCCGGGGGTAACTCTGGAAACACCATATATTTT. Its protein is CASSLSGGNSGNTIYF. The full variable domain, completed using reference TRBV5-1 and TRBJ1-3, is KAGVTQTPRYLIKTRGQQVTLSCSPISGHRSVSWYQQTPGQGLQFLFEYFSETQRNKGNFPGRFSGRQFSNSRSEMNVSTLELGDSALYLCASSLSGGNSGNTIYFGEGSWLTVV.

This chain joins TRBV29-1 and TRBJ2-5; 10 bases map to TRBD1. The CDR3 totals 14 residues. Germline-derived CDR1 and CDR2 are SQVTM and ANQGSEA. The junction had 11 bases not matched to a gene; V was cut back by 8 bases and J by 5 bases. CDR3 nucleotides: TGCAGCCACGCCAGTGACAGGGGGCTCGAGACCCAGTACTTC. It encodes CSHASDRGLETQYF.

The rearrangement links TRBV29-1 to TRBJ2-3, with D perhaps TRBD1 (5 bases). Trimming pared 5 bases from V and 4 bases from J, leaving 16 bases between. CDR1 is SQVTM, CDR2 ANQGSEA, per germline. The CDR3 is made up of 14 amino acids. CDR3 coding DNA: TGCAGCGTTCTGGAAGGGGAAATCGCAGATACGCAGTATTTT. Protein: CSVLEGEIADTQYF.

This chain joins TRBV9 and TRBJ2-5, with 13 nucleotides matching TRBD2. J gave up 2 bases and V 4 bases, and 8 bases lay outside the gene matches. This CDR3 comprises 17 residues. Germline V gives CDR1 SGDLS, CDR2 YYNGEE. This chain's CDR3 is CASSLPGLAGFQETQYF. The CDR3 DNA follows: TGTGCCAGCAGCCTTCCGGGACTAGCGGGATTTCAAGAGACCCAGTACTTC. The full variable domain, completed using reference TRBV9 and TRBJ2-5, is DSGVTQTPKHLITATGQRVTLRCSPRSGDLSVYWYQQSLDQGLQFLIQYYNGEERAKGNILERFSAQQFPDLHSELNLSSLELGDSALYFCASSLPGLAGFQETQYFGPGTRLLVL.

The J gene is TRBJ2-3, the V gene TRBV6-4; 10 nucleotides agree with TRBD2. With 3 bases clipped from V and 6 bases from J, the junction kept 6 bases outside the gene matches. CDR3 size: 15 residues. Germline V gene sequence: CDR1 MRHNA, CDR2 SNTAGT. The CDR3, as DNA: TGTGCCAGCAGTGAACTAGCGGGACCATGGGATACGCAGTATTTT. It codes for CASSELAGPWDTQYF.

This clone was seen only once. The CDR3 coding sequence is TGTGCCAGCAGCGTAGACGGGACGGGCGACGGGGGCACTGAAGCTTTCTTT. Translated, it gives CASSVDGTGDGGTEAFF. The genes are TRBV9 and TRBJ1-1; TRBD1 is a possible D gene (5 bases). Trimming pared 0 bases from V and 4 bases from J, leaving 19 bases between. The germline V gene has CDR1 SGDLS and CDR2 YYNGEE. CDR3 size: 17 residues.

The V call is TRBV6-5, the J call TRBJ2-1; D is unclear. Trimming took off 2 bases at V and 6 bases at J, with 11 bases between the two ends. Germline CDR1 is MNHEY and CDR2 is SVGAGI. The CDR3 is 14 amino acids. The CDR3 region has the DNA TGTGCCAGCAGTTACCCGGGTCTTGGCAATGAGCAGTTCTTC. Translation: CASSYPGLGNEQFF.

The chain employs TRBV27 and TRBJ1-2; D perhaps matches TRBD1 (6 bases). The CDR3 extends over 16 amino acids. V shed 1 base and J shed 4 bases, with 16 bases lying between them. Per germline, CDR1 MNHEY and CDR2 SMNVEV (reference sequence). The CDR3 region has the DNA TGTGCCAGCAGTTTATACTCCAGGACAGACTTCTATGGCTACACCTTC. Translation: CASSLYSRTDFYGYTF.

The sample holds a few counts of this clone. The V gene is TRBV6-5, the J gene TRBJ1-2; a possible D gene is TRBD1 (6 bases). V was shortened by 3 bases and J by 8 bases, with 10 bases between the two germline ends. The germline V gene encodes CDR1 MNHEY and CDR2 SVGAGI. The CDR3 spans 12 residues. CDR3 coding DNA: TGTGCCAGCAGTTATGCAGGGGACGGCTACACCTTC. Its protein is CASSYAGDGYTF.

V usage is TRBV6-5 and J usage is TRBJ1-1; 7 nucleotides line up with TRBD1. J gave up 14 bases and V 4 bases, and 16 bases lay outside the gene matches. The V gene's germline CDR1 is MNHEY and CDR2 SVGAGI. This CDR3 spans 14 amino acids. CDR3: CASSSRPDRPISFF. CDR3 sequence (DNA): TGTGCCAGCAGTTCTCGACCGGACAGGCCTATCTCCTTCTTT.

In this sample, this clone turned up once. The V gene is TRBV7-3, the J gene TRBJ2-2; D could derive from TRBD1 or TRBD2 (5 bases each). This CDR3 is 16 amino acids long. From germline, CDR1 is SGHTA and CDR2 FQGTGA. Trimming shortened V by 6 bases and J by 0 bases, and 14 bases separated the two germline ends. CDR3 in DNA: TGTGCCAGCAGTCCTTCCGGGACGGCGAACACCGGGGAGCTGTTTTTT. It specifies CASSPSGTANTGELFF.

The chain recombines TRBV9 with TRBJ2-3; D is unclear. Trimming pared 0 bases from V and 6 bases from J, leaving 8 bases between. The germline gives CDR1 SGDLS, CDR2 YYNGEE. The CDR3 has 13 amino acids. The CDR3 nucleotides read TGTGCCAGCAGCGTAGACCTTGGGGATACGCAGTATTTT. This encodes CASSVDLGDTQYF.

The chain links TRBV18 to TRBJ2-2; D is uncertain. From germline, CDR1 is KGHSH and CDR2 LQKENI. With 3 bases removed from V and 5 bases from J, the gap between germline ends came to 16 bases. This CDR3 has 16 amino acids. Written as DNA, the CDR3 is TGTGCCAGCTCACCTATATCACCTAGTGGGACCGGGGAGCTGTTTTTT. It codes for CASSPISPSGTGELFF.

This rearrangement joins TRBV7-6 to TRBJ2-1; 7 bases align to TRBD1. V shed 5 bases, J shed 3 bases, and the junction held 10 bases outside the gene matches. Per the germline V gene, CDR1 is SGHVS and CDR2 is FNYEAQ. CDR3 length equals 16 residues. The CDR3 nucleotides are TGTGCCAGCAGCATCAGACAGGGTTTGAACTACAATGAGCAGTTCTTC. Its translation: CASSIRQGLNYNEQFF.

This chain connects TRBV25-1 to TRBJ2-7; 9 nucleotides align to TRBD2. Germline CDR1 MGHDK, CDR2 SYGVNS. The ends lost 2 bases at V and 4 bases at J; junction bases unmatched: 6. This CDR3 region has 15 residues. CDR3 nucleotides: TGTGCCAGCAGTGAAAGGGCTAGCGGGATGTACGAGCAGTACTTC. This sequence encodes CASSERASGMYEQYF.

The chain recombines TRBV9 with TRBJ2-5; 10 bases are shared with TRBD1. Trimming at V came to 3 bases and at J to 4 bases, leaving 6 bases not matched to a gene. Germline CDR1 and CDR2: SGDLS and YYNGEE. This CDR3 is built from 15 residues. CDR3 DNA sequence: TGTGCCAGCAGCGCGGGACAGGGGAAGGGAGAGACCCAGTACTTC. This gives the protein CASSAGQGKGETQYF.

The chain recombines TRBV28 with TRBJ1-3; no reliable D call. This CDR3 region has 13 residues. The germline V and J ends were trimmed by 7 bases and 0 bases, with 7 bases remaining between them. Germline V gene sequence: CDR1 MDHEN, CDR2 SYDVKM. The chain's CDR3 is CASTLSSGNTIYF. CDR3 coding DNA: TGTGCCAGCACCCTGAGCTCTGGAAACACCATATATTTT.

This chain's CDR3 is CASSPTFSGPSYEQYF. As DNA, the CDR3 is TGTGCCAGTAGCCCAACCTTTAGCGGACCTTCCTACGAGCAGTACTTC. The chain combines TRBV19 with TRBJ2-7, with D maybe TRBD2 (6 bases). V was clipped by 6 bases and J by 1 base, with 19 bases between them. Germline lookup yields CDR1 LNHDA and CDR2 SQIVND (reference sequence). The CDR3 has 16 amino acids.